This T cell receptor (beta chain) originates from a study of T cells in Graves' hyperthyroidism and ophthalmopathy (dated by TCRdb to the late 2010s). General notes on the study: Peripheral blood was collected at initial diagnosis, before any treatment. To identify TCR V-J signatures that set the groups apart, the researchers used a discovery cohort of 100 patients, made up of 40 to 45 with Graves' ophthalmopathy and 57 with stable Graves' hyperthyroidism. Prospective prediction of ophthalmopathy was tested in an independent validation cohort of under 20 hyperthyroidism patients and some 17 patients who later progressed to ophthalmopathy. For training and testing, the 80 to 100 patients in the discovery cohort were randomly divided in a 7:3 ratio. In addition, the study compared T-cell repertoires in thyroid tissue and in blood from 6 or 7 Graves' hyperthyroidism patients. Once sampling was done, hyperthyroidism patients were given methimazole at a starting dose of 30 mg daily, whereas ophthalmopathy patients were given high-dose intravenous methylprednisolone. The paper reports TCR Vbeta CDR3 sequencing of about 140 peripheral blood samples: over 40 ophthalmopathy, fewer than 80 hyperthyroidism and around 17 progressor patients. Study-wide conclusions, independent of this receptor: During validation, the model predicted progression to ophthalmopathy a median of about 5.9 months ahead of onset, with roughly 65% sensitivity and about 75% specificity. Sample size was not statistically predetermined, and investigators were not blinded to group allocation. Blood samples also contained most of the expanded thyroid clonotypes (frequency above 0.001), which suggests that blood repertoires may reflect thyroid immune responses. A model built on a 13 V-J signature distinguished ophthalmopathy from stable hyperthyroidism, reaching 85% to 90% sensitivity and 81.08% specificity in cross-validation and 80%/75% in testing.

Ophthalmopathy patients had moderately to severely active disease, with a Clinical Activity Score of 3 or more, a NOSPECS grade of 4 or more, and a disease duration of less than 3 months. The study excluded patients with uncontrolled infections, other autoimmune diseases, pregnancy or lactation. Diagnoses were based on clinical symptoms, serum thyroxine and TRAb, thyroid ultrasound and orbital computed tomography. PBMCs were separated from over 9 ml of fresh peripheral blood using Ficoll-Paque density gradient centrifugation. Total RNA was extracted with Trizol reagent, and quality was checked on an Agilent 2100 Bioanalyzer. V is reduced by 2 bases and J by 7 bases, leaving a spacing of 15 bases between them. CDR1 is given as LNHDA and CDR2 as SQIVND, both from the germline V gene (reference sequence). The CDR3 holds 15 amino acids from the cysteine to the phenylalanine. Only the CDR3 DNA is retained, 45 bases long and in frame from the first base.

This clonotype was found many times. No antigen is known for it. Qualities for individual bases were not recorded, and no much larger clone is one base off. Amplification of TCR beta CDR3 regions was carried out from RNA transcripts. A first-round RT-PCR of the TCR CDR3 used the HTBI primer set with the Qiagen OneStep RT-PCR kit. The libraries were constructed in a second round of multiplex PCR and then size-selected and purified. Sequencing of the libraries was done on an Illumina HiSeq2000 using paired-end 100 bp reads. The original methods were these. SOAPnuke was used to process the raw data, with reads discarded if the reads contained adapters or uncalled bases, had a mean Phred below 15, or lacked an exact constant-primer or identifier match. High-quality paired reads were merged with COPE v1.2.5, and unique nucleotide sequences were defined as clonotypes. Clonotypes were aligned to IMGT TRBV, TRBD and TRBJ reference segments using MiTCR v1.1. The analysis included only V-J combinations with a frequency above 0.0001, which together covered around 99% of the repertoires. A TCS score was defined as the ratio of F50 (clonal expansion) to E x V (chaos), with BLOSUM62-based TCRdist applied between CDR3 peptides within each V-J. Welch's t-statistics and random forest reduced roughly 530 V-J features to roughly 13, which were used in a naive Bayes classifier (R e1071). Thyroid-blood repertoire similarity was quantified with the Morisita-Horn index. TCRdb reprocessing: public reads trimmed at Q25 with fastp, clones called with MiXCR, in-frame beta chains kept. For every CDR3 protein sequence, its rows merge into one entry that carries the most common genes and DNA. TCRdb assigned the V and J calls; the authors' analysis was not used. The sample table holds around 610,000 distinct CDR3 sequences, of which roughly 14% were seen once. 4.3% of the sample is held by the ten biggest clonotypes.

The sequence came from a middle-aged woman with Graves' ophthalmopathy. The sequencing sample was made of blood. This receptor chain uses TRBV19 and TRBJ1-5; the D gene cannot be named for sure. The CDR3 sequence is CASSINPTLGQPQHF. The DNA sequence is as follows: TGTGCCAGTAGTATAAACCCCACCCTCGGGCAGCCCCAGCATTTT.